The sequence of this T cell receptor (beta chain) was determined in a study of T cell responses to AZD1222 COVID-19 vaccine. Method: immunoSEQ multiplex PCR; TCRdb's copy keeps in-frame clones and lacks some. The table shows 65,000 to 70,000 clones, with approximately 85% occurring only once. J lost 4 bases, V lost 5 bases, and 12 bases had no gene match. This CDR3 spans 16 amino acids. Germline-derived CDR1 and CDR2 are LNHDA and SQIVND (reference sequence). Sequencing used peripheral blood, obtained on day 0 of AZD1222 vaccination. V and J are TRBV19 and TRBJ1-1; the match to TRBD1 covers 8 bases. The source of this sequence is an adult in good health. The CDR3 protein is CASSHFQGARSTEAFF. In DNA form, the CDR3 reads TGTGCCAGTAGTCATTTCCAGGGGGCGCGTAGCACTGAAGCTTTCTTT.